These T cell receptor beta chains were read from a single sample in a study of T cells in Graves' hyperthyroidism and ophthalmopathy. A single record per CDR3 protein comes from TCRdb applying MiXCR to the multiplex PCR reads. Of more than 500,000 distinct CDR3 sequences in the sample, 40% to 55% were seen once. Sequenced: peripheral blood or thyroid tissue (not recorded which). These receptors came from an adult woman with Graves' disease, either hyperthyroidism or ophthalmopathy (not recorded which). Both conserved end residues are trimmed from each CDR3.

CDR3: ASSRAYGTSGDTIY
J: TRBJ1-3
V: TRBV7-6
length: 14

CDR3: SAPSTAGGYT
J: TRBJ1-2
V: TRBV29-1
length: 10

CDR3: AIRTGGELYTGELF
J: TRBJ2-2
V: TRBV10-3
length: 14

CDR3: ASSQVASGEETQY
J: TRBJ2-5
V: TRBV4-2
length: 13

CDR3: ASSLDSFTQTGELF
J: TRBJ2-2
V: TRBV11-3
length: 14

CDR3: ASSPRQDTEAF
J: TRBJ1-1
V: TRBV7-8
length: 11

CDR3: ASSLRTSGRSGWRELF
J: TRBJ2-2
V: TRBV7-2
length: 16

CDR3: ASSRQVEVDGYT
J: TRBJ1-2
V: TRBV19
length: 12

CDR3: ASSRGGGRSTYEQY
J: TRBJ2-7
V: TRBV7-9
length: 14

CDR3: SAQDEIQRGYT
J: TRBJ1-2
V: TRBV20-1
length: 11

CDR3: ASSTSGTQTQY
J: TRBJ2-5
V: TRBV25-1
length: 11

CDR3: ASSLGVAGSLDYGYT
J: TRBJ1-2
V: TRBV7-9
length: 15

CDR3: ASSQYLGNYGYT
J: TRBJ1-2
V: TRBV3-1
length: 12

CDR3: AISARGGAGASETQY
J: TRBJ2-5
V: TRBV10-3
length: 15

CDR3: ATSRVGLGLF
J: TRBJ1-4
V: TRBV15
length: 10

CDR3: ASSQGSGDYEQY
J: TRBJ2-7
V: TRBV7-9
length: 12

CDR3: SARGRQASYEQY
J: TRBJ2-7
V: TRBV20-1
length: 12

CDR3: SGLHLGGQETQY
J: TRBJ2-5
V: TRBV29-1
length: 12

CDR3: ASSIQSTGANVLT
J: TRBJ2-6
V: TRBV19
length: 13

CDR3: ASSLSGVQPQH
J: TRBJ1-5
V: TRBV7-9
length: 11

CDR3: ASSRLPQGVDEQY
J: TRBJ2-7
V: TRBV7-3
length: 13

CDR3: AAIDPNTGELF
J: TRBJ2-2
V: TRBV7-9
length: 11

CDR3: ASSLAGGSDTQY
J: TRBJ2-3
V: TRBV11-2
length: 12

CDR3: ATREGFNTEAF
J: TRBJ1-1
V: TRBV6-2/TRBV6-3
length: 11

CDR3: ASSATTSGPYEQY
J: TRBJ2-7
V: TRBV2
length: 13

CDR3: SVETGSEQY
J: TRBJ2-7
V: TRBV29-1
length: 9

CDR3: AISGPTGQGRTEAF
J: TRBJ1-1
V: TRBV10-3
length: 14

CDR3: ASSFADRGTNEKLF
J: TRBJ1-4
V: TRBV5-1
length: 14

CDR3: SASRGVRETQY
J: TRBJ2-5
V: TRBV20-1
length: 11

CDR3: ASSLGSREQY
J: TRBJ2-7
V: TRBV7-9
length: 10

CDR3: ASSRTSGSGLETQY
J: TRBJ2-5
V: TRBV6-1
length: 14

CDR3: SVGTDRDRNTIY
J: TRBJ1-3
V: TRBV29-1
length: 12

CDR3: ASSPWRPNTEAF
J: TRBJ1-1
V: TRBV12-3/TRBV12-4
length: 12

CDR3: ASIDVRGITYEQY
J: TRBJ2-7
V: TRBV7-8
length: 13

CDR3: ASRTEFSGANVLT
J: TRBJ2-6
V: TRBV2
length: 13

CDR3: ASSPFHRVETQY
J: TRBJ2-5
V: TRBV28
length: 12

CDR3: ASRNYRGTEAF
J: TRBJ1-1
V: TRBV6-5
length: 11

CDR3: ASSQGPDFYEQY
J: TRBJ2-7
V: TRBV4-2
length: 12

CDR3: SARKGEGYYEQY
J: TRBJ2-7
V: TRBV20-1
length: 12

CDR3: ASSPQRGGGRAI
J: TRBJ2-7
V: TRBV12-3/TRBV12-4
length: 12

CDR3: AWSRGLQETQY
J: TRBJ2-5
V: TRBV30
length: 11

CDR3: SARPGLPANQPQH
J: TRBJ1-5
V: TRBV20-1
length: 13